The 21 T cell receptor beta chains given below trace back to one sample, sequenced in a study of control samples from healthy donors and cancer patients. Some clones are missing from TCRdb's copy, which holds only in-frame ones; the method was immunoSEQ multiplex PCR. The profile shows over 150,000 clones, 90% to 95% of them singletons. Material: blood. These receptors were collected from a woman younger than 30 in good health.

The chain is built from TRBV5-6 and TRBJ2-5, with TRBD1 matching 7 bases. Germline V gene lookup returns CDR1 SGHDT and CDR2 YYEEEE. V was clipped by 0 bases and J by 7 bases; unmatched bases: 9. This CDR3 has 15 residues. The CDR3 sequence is CASSLGQGVGGTQYF. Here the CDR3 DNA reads TGTGCCAGCAGCTTGGGGCAGGGGGTCGGAGGGACCCAGTACTTC.

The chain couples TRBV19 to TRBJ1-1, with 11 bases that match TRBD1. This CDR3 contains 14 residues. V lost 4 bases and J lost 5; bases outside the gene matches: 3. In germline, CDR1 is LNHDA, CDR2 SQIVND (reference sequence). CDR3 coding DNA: TGTGCCAGTAGTACGGGACAGGGGGTGACTGAAGCTTTCTTT. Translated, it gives CASSTGQGVTEAFF.

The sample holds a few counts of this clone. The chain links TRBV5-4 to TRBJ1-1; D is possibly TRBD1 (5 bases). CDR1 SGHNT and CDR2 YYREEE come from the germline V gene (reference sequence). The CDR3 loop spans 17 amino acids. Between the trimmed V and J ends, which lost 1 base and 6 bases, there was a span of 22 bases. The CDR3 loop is CASSLWLRTLRVSEAFF. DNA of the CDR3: TGTGCCAGCAGCTTGTGGCTGAGAACCCTCAGGGTCTCTGAAGCTTTCTTT.

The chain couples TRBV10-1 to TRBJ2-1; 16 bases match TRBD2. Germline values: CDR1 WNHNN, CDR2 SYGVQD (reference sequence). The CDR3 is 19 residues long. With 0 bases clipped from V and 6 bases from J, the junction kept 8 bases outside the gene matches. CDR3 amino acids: CASSESLPGLAGGSNEQFF. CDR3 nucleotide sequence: TGCGCCAGCAGTGAGTCGCTCCCGGGACTAGCGGGAGGGAGCAATGAGCAGTTCTTC.

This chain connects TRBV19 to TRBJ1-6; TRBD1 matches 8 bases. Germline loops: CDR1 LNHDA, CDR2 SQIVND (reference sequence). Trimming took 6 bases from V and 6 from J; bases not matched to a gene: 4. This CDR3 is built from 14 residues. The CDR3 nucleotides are TGTGCCAGTAGGCAGGGGGCGGGTAATTCACCCCTCCACTTT. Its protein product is CASRQGAGNSPLHF.

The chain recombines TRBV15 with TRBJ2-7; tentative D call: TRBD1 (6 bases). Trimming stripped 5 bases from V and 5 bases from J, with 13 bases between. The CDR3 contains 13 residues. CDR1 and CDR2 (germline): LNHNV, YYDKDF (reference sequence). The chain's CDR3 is CATSDEPGDEQYF. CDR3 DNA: TGTGCCACCAGCGACGAACCAGGGGACGAGCAGTACTTC.

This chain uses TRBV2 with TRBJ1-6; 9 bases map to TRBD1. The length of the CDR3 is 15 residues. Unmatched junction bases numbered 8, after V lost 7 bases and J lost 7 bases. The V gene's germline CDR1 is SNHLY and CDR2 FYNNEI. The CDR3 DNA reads TGTGCCAGCAAATCTTCCGGGACAGGGAATTCACCCCTCCACTTT. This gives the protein CASKSSGTGNSPLHF.

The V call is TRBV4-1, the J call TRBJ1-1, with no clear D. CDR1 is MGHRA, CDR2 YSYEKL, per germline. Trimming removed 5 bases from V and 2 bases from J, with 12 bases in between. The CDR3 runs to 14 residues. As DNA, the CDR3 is TGCGCCAGCAGCAGACCGACGGGAAACACTGAAGCTTTCTTT. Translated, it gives CASSRPTGNTEAFF.

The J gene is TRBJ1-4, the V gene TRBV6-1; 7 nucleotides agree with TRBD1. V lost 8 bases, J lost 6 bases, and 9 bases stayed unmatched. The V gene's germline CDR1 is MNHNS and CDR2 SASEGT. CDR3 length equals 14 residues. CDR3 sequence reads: CASRWDSLYEKLFF. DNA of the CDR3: TGTGCCAGCCGCTGGGACAGCCTTTATGAAAAACTGTTTTTT.

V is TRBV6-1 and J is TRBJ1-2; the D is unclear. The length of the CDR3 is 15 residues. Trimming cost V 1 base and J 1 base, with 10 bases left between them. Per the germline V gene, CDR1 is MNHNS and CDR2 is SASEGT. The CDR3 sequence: CASSEDMGSNYGYTF. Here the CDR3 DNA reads TGTGCCAGCAGTGAAGATATGGGAAGTAACTATGGCTACACCTTC.

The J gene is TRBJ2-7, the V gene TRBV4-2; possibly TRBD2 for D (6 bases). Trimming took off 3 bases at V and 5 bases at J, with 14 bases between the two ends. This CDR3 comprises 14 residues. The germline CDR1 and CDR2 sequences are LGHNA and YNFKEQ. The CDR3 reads CASSQGGGDHEQYF. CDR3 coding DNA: TGTGCCAGCAGCCAGGGAGGAGGGGACCACGAGCAGTACTTC.

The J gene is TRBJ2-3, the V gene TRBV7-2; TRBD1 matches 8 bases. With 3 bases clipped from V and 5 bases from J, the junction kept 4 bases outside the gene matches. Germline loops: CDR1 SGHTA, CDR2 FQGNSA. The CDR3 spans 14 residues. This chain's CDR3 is CASSFGQGKDTQYF. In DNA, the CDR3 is TGTGCCAGCAGCTTCGGACAGGGTAAAGATACGCAGTATTTT.

CDR3 sequence (DNA): TGCGCCAGCAGCTTGGCCCCAGGGAACTATAATTCACCCCTCCACTTT. It yields the protein CASSLAPGNYNSPLHF. The J gene is TRBJ1-6, the V gene TRBV5-1; D may be TRBD1 (5 bases). Germline CDR1 is SGHRS and CDR2 is YFSETQ. This CDR3 has 16 residues. Between the trimmed V and J ends, which lost 0 bases and 3 bases, there was a span of 10 bases.

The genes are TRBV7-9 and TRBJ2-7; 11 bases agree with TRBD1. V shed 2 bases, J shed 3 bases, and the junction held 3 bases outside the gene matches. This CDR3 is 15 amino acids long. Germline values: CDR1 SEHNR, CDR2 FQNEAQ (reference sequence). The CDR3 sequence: CASSLSGTGGYEQYF. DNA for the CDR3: TGTGCCAGCAGCTTATCCGGGACAGGGGGCTACGAGCAGTACTTC.

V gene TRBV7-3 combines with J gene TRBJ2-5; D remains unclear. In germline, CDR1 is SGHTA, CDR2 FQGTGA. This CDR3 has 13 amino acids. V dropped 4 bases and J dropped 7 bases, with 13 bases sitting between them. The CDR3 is CASSSEPVGTQYF. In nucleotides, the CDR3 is TGTGCCAGCAGCTCGGAACCGGTTGGGACCCAGTACTTC.

The CDR3 loop is CASSLGQNTEAFF. The CDR3, as DNA: TGTGCCAGCAGCCTCGGACAGAACACTGAAGCTTTCTTT. This chain links TRBV25-1 with TRBJ1-1; D is perhaps TRBD1 (5 bases). Trimming stripped 6 bases from V and 1 base from J, with 9 bases between. This CDR3 region has 13 residues. Germline V CDR1 and CDR2: MGHDK, SYGVNS.

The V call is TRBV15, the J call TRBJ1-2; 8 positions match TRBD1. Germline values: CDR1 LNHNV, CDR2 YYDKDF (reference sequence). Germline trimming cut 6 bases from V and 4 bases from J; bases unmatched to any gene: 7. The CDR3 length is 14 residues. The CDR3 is CATRPRDRFYGYTF. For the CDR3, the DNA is TGTGCCACCAGACCCCGGGACAGGTTCTATGGCTACACCTTC.

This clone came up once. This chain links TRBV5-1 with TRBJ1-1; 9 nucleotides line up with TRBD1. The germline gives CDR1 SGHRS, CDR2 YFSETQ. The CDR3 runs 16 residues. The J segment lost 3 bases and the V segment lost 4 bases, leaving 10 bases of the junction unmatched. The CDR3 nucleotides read TGCGCCAGCAGCAACCGGGACAGGGTGGGGGACACTGAAGCTTTCTTT. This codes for CASSNRDRVGDTEAFF. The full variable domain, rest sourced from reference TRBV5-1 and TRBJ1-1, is KAGVTQTPRYLIKTRGQQVTLSCSPISGHRSVSWYQQTPGQGLQFLFEYFSETQRNKGNFPGRFSGRQFSNSRSEMNVSTLELGDSALYLCASSNRDRVGDTEAFFGQGTRLTVV.

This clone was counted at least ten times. The CDR3 DNA reads as TGTGCCAGCAGTGAGCCCGCTTCCGAGCAGTACTTC. It specifies CASSEPASEQYF. The chain is built from TRBV2 and TRBJ2-7, with D unresolved. CDR1 is SNHLY, CDR2 FYNNEI, per germline. V lost 3 bases, J lost 6 bases, and 9 bases lay in between. CDR3 length: 12 residues.

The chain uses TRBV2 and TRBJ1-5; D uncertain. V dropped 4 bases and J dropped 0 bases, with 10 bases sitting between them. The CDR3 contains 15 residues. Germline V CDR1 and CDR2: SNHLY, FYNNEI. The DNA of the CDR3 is TGTGCCAGCAGTGTAGGGCCCAATAGCAATCAGCCCCAGCATTTT. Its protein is CASSVGPNSNQPQHF. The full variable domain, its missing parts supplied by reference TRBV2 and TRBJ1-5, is EPEVTQTPSHQVTQMGQEVILRCVPISNHLYFYWYRQILGQKVEFLVSFYNNEISEKSEIFDDQFSVERPDGSNFTLKIRSTKLEDSAMYFCASSVGPNSNQPQHFGDGTRLSIL.

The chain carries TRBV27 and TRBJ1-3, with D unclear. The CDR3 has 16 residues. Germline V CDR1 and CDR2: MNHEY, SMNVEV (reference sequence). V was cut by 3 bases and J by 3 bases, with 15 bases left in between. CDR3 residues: CASSFAAGLGGNTIYF. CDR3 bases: TGTGCCAGCAGTTTTGCCGCCGGGCTCGGTGGAAACACCATATATTTT.